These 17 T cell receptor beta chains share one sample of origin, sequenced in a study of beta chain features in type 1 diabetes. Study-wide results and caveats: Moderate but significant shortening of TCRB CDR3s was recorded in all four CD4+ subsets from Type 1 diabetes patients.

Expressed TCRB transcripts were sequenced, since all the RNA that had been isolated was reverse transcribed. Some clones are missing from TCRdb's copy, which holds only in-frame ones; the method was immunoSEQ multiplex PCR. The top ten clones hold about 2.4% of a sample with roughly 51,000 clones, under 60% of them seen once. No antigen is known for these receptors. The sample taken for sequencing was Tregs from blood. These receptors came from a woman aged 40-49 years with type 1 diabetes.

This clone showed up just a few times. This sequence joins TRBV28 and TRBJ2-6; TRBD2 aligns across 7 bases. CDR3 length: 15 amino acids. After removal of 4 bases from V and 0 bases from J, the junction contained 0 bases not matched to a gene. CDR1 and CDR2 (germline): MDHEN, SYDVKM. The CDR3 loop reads CASSWGGSGANVLTF. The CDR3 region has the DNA TGTGCCAGCAGTTGGGGGGGCTCTGGGGCCAACGTCCTGACTTTC.

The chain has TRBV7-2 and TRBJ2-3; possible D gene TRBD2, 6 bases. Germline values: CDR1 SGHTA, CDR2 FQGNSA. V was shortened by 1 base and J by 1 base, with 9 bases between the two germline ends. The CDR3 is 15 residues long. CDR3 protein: CASSLVAGRTDTQYF. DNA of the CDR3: TGTGCCAGCAGCTTAGTCGCGGGACGCACAGATACGCAGTATTTT.

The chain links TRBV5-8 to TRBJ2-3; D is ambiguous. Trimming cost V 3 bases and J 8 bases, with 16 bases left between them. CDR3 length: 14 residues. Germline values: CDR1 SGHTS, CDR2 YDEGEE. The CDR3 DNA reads TGTGCCAGCAGCTCCCCGTCTCGGAGTGGTACGCAGTATTTT. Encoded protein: CASSSPSRSGTQYF.

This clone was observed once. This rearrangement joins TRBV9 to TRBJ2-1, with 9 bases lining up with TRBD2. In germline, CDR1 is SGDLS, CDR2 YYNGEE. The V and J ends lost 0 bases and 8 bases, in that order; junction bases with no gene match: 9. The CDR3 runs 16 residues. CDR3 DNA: TGTGCCAGCAGCGTAGGGGCGGGAGGGCCATTGGATGAGCAGTTCTTC. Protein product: CASSVGAGGPLDEQFF.

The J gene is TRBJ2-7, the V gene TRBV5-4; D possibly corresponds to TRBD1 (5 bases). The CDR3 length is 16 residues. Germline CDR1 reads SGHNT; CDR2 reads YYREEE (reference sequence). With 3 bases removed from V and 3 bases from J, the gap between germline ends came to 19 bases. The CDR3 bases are TGTGCCAGCAGCTCACACGGACATCTCGGCGGCTACGAGCAGTACTTC. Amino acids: CASSSHGHLGGYEQYF.

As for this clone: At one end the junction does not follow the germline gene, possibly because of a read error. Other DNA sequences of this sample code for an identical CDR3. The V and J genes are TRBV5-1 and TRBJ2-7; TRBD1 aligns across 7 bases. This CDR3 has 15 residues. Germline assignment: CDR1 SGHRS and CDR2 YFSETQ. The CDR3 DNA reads TGTGCCAGCAGCTTGGGACAGAGATACTCCTACGAGCAGTACTTC. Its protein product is CASSLGQRYSYEQYF.

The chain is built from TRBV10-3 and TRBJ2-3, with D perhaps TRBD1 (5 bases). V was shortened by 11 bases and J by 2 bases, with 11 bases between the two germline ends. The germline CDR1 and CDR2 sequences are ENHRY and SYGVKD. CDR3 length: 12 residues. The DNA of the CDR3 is TGTGCCTCTGGGGCCATCACAGATACGCAGTATTTT. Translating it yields CASGAITDTQYF.

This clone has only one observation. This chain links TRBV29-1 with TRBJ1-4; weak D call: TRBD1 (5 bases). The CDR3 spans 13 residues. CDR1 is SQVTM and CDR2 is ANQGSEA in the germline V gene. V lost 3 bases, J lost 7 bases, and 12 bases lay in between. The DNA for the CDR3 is TGCAGCGTTGATCCGGGGGGTGGTGAAAAACTGTTTTTT. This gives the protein CSVDPGGGEKLFF.

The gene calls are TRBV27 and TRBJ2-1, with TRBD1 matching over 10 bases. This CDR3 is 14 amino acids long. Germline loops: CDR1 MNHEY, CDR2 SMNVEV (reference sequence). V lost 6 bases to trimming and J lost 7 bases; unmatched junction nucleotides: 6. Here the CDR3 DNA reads TGTGCCAGCAGGCCCATGGACAGGGGGAATGAGCAGTTCTTC. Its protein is CASRPMDRGNEQFF.

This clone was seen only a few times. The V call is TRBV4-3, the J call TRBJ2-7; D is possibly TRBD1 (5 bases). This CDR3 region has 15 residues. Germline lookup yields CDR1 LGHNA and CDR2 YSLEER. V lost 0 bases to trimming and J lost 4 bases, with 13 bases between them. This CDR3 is CASSQDRQGTYEQYF. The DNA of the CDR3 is TGCGCCAGCAGCCAAGATCGTCAGGGTACGTACGAGCAGTACTTC.

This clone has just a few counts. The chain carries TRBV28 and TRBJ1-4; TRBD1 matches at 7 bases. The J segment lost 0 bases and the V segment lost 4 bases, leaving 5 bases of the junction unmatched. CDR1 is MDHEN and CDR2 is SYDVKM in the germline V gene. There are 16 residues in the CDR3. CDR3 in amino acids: CASSWRGPSTNEKLFF. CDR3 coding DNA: TGTGCCAGCAGTTGGAGGGGGCCGTCAACTAATGAAAAACTGTTTTTT. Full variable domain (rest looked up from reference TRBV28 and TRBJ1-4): DVKVTQSSRYLVKRTGEKVFLECVQDMDHENMFWYRQDPGLGLRLIYFSYDVKMKEKGDIPEGYSVSREKKERFSLILESASTNQTSMYLCASSWRGPSTNEKLFFGSGTQLSVL.

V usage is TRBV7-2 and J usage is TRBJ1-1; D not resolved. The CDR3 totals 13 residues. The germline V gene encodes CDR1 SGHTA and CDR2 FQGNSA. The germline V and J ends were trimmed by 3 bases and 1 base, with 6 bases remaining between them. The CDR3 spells CASSFGENTEAFF. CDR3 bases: TGTGCCAGCAGCTTTGGAGAGAACACTGAAGCTTTCTTT.

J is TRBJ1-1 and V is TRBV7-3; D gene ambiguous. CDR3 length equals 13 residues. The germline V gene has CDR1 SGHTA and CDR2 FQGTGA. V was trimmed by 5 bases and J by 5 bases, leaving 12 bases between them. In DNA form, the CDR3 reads TGTGCCAGCAGCACCGGGGTCGGGACTGAAGCTTTCTTT. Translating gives CASSTGVGTEAFF.

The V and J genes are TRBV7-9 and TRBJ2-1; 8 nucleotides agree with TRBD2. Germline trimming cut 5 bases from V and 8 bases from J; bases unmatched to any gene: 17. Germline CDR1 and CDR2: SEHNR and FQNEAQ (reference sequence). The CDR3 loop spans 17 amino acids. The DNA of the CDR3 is TGTGCCAGCAGCCAGGGGTACACAAGCGGGAGTTCGGATGAGCAGTTCTTC. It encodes CASSQGYTSGSSDEQFF.

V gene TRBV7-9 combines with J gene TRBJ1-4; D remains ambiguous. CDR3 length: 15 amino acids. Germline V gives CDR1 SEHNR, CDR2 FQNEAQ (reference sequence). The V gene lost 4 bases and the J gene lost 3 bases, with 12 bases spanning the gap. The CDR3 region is CASSSQGGSNEKLFF. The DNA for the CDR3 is TGTGCCAGCAGCTCCCAAGGAGGATCTAATGAAAAACTGTTTTTT.

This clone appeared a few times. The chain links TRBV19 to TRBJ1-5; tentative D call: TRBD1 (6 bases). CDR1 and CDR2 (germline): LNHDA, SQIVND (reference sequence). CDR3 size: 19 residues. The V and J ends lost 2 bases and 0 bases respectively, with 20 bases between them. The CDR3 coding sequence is TGTGCCAGTAGTATAACCACAGGGACAAGGGTTTATAGCAATCAGCCCCAGCATTTT. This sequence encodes CASSITTGTRVYSNQPQHF. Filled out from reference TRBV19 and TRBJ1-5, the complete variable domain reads DGGITQSPKYLFRKEGQNVTLSCEQNLNHDAMYWYRQDPGQGLRLIYYSQIVNDFQKGDIAEGYSVSREKKESFPLTVTSAQKNPTAFYLCASSITTGTRVYSNQPQHFGDGTRLSIL.

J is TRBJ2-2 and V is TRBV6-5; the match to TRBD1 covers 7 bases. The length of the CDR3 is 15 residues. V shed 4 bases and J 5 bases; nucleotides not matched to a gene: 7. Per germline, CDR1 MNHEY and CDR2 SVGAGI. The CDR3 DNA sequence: TGTGCCAGCAGTTTCGAGGGGGCGCGGACCGGGGAGCTGTTTTTT. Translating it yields CASSFEGARTGELFF.